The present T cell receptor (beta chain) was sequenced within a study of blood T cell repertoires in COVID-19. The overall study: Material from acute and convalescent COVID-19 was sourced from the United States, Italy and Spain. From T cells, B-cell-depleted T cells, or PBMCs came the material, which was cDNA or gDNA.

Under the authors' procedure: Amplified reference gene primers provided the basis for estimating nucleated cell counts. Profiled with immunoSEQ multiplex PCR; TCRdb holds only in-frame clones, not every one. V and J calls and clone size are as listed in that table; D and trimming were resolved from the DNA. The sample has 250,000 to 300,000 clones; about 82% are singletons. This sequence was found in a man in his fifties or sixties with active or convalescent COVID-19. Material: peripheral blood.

The CDR3 DNA reads TGTGCCAGCAGTAGGGGTTCAGGGAATCAGCCCCAGCATTTT. Protein product: CASSRGSGNQPQHF. V and J are TRBV27 and TRBJ1-5; possibly TRBD1 for D (5 bases). CDR3 length equals 14 residues. Deletions cut 5 bases from V and 4 bases from J, with 12 bases between. Germline assignment: CDR1 MNHEY and CDR2 SMNVEV (reference sequence).